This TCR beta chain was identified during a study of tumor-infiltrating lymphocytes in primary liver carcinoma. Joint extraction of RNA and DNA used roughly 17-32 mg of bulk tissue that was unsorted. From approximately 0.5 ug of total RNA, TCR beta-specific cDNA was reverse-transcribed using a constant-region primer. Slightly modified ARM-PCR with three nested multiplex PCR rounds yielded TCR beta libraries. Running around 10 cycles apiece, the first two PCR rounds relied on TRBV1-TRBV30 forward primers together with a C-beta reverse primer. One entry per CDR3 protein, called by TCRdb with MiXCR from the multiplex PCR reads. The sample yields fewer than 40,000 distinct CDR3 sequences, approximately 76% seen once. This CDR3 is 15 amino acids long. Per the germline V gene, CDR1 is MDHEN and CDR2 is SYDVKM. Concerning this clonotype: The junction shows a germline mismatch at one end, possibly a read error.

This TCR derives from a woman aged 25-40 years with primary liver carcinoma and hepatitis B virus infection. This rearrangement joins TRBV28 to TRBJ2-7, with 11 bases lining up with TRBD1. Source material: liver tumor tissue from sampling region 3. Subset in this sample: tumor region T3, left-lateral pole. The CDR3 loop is CDSSSAGTGGYEQYF. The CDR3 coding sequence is TGTGACAGCAGTTCAGCAGGGACAGGGGGCTACGAGCAGTACTTC.